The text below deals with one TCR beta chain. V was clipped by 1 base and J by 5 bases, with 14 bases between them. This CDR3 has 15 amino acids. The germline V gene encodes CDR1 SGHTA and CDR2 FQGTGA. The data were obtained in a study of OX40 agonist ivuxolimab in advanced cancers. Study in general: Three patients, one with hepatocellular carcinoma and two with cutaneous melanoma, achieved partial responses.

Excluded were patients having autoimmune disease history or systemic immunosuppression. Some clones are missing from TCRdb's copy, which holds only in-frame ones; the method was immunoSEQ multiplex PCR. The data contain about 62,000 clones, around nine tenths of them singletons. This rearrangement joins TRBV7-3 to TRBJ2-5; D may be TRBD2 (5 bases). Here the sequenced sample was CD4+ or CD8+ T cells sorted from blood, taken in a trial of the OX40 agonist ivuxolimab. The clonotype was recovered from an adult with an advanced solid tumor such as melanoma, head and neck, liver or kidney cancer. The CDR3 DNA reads TGTGCCAGCAGCTTAAGGGGTGGGGAGTTCGAGACCCAGTACTTC. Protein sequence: CASSLRGGEFETQYF.